This TCR beta chain stems from a study of blood T cell repertoires in COVID-19. At the level of the study: Acute and convalescent COVID-19 specimens originated in the United States, Italy and Spain. Sample material is recorded as cDNA or gDNA derived from T cells, B-cell-depleted T cells, or PBMCs.

Only a few counts were recorded for this clone. The ends were cut back, 5 bases at V and 5 bases at J, with 18 bases in the middle. Germline-derived CDR1 and CDR2 are SGHAT and FQNNGV. CDR3 length equals 16 residues. In the authors' workflow: Cell counts per sample came from amplifying reference gene primers. Profiled with immunoSEQ multiplex PCR; TCRdb holds only in-frame clones, not every one. That table gives V, J and clone size, and the DNA gave D and trimming. The repertoire consists of more than 55,000 clones, with roughly four fifths occurring once and the leading ten covering 5.5% to 7%. Source material: peripheral blood. J is TRBJ1-4 and V is TRBV11-2, with no clear D. This TCR derives from a woman in her forties or fifties with active or convalescent COVID-19. The CDR3 is CASSDGPGVWNEKLFF. CDR3 DNA: TGTGCCAGCAGCGATGGGCCCGGGGTATGGAATGAAAAACTGTTTTTT. The variable domain in full, with the rest retrieved from reference TRBV11-2 and TRBJ1-4, is EAGVAQSPRYKIIEKRQSVAFWCNPISGHATLYWYQQILGQGPKLLIQFQNNGVVDDSQLPKDRFSAERLKGVDSTLKIQPAKLEDSAVYLCASSDGPGVWNEKLFFGSGTQLSVL.